This T cell receptor (beta chain) was identified in a study of beta chain features in type 1 diabetes. General study points: Researchers could not determine here whether HLA type influences TCRB rearrangement.

The CDR3 length is 14 residues. J gave up 4 bases and V 6 bases, and 3 bases lay outside the gene matches. Germline V gene data show CDR1 as SNHLY and CDR2 as FYNNEI. What was sequenced were expressed TCRB transcripts, since all of the isolated RNA had been reverse transcribed. Assay: immunoSEQ multiplex PCR; the TCRdb copy retains only in-frame clones and omits some. The sample lists 300,000 to 350,000 clones, less than 9.5% occurring once. As for this clone: The antigen remains undetermined. Other DNA sequences in this sample translate to the same CDR3.

This clonotype was obtained from a woman between 18 and 30 years old in good health. The sequenced sample consisted of central memory CD4+ T cells from blood. The chain combines TRBV2 with TRBJ2-1; 10 nucleotides agree with TRBD2. In DNA form, the CDR3 reads TGTGCCAGCAGGCGGACTAGCGGATACAATGAGCAGTTCTTC. It is translated as CASRRTSGYNEQFF.